This TCR beta chain was sequenced for a study of T-cell memory formation after mild COVID-19. With respect to this clonotype: No antigen is known for it.

TCRdb re-called the 5' RACE reads through MiXCR, storing one row per CDR3 protein. This table holds under 700,000 distinct CDR3 sequences, roughly 20% found once. The germline gives CDR1 SNHLY, CDR2 FYNNEI. Trimming removed 3 bases from V and 5 bases from J, with 8 bases in between. CDR3 size: 12 residues. Regarding the study as a whole: Clones that contracted clustered mainly in CM and EM if CD4+ and in EMRA if CD8+. The appearance of some responding clones in pre-infection memory suggested that cross-reactive memory joined. Clones shrinking between day 15 and 85 showed a balanced CD4/CD8 split, and those that grew later tilted toward CD4+.

This sequence was found in an adult woman who had mild COVID-19 (a few samples of this study predate the infection). Cell type and time point are not known. The V and J genes are TRBV2 and TRBJ2-7, with D possibly being TRBD1 or TRBD2 (5 bases each). Sequencing was carried out using PBMCs or a T cell subset sorted from them (not recorded which). CDR3 DNA sequence: TGTGCCAGCAGTGATTTGGGGGACGAGCAGTACTTC. Translation gives CASSDLGDEQYF.